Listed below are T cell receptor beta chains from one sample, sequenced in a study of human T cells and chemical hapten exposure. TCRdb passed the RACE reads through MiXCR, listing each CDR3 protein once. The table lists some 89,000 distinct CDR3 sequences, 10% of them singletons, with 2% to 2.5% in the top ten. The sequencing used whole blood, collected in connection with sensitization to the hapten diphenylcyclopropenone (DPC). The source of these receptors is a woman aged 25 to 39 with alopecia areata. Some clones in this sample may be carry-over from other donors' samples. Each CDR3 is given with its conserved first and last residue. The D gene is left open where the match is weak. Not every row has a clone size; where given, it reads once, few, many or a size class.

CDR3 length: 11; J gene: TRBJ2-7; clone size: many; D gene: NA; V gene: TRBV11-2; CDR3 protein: CASSFTYEQYF; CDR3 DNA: TGTGCCAGCAGCTTCACCTACGAGCAGTACTTC
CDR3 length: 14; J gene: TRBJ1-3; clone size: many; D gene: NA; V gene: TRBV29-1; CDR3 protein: CSVLTGDSRNTIYF; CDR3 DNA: TGCAGCGTTCTCACGGGGGATTCCCGAAACACCATATATTTT
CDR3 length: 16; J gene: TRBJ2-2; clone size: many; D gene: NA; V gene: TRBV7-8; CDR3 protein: CASSWSRNLNTGELFF; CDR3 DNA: TGTGCCAGCAGCTGGTCCCGCAACTTGAACACCGGGGAGCTGTTTTTT
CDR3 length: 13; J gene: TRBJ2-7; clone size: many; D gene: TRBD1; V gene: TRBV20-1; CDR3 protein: CSAFRGQDYEQYF; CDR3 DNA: TGCAGTGCCTTCAGGGGGCAAGATTACGAGCAGTACTTC
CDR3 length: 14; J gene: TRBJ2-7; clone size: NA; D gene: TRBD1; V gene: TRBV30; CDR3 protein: CAWSGTALSYEQYF; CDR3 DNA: TGTGCCTGGAGCGGGACAGCTCTGTCCTACGAGCAGTACTTC
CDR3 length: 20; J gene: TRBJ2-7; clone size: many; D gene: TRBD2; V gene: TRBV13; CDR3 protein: CASSSSRERQREGKDYEQYF; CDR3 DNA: TGTGCCAGCAGCTCCTCGCGGGAGCGGCAGCGGGAGGGCAAGGACTACGAGCAGTACTTC
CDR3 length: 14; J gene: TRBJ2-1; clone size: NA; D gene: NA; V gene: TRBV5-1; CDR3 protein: CASSLASIGNEQFF; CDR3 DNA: TGCGCCAGCAGCTTGGCAAGCATCGGCAATGAGCAGTTCTTC
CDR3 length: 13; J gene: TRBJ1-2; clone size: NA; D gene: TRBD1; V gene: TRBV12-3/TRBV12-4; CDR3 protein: CARTRQGPDGYTF; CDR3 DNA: TGTGCCAGAACCAGACAGGGGCCGGATGGCTACACCTTC
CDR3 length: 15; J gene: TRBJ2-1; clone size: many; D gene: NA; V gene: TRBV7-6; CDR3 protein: CASSPMGTGHNEQFF; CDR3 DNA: TGTGCCAGCAGCCCCATGGGGACGGGGCACAATGAGCAGTTCTTC
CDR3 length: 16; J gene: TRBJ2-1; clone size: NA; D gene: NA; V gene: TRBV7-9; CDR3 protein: CASSPVLQSSYNEQFF; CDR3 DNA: TGTGCCAGCAGCCCCGTCCTCCAGAGCTCCTACAATGAGCAGTTCTTC
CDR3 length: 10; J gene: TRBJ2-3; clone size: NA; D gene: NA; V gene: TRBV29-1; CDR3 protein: CSASIRSQYF; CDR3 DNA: TGCAGCGCTTCCATTAGATCGCAGTATTTT
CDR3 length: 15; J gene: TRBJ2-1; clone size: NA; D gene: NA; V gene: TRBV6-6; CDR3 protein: CASSPRHSASIEQFF; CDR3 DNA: TGTGCCAGCAGTCCCAGACATAGCGCCTCAATTGAGCAGTTCTTC
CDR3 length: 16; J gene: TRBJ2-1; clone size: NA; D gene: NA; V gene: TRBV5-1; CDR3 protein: CASILGSGPRDNEQFF; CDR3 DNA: TGCGCCAGCATCCTTGGATCCGGGCCCCGGGACAATGAGCAGTTCTTC
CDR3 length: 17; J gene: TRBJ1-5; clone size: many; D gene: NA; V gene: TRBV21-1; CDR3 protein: CASSTCSGNWGNQPQHF; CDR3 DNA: TGTGCCAGCAGCACATGCTCCGGGAACTGGGGCAATCAGCCCCAGCATTTT
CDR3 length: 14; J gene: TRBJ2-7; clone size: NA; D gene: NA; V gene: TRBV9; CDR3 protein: CASSVASSSYEQYF; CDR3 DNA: TGTGCCAGCAGCGTAGCGTCTAGCTCCTACGAGCAGTACTTC
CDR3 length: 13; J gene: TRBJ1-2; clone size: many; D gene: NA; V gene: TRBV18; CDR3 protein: CASSKQGDYGYTF; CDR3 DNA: TGTGCCAGCTCAAAACAGGGAGACTATGGCTACACCTTC
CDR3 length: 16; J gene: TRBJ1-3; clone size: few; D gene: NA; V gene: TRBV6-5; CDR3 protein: CASRQRTVGSGNTIYF; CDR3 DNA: TGTGCCAGCAGACAACGGACAGTTGGGTCTGGAAACACCATATATTTT
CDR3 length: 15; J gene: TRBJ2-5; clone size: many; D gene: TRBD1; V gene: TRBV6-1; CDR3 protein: CASSEPGQGFETQYF; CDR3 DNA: TGTGCCAGCAGTGAACCGGGACAGGGGTTCGAGACCCAGTACTTC
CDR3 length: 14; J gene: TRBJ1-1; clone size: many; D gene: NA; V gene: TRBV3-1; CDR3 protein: CASSQDVPGTEAFF; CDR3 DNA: TGTGCCAGCAGCCAAGATGTGCCAGGCACTGAAGCTTTCTTT
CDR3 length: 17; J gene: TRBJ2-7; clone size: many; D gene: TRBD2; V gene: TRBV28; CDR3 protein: CASSSPGLAGGRQGQYF; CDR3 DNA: TGTGCCAGCAGTTCCCCCGGACTAGCGGGAGGAAGGCAAGGGCAGTACTTC
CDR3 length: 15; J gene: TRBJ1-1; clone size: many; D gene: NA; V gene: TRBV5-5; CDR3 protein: CASSLGPGINTEAFF; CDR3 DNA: TGTGCCAGCAGCTTGGGCCCGGGGATTAACACTGAAGCTTTCTTT
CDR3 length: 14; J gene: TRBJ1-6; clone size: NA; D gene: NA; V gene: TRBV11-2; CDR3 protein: CASSLTATNSPLHF; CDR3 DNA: TGTGCCAGCAGCTTGACAGCCACCAATTCACCCCTCCACTTT
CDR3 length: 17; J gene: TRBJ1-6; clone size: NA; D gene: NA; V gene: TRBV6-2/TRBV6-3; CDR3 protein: CASSYSNPATARSPLHF; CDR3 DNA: TGTGCCAGCAGTTACTCGAATCCGGCGACGGCGAGATCACCCCTCCACTTT
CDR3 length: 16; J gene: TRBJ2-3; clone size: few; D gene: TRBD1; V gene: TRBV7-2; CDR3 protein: CASSPQQGASTDTQYF; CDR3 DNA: TGTGCCAGCAGCCCCCAACAGGGGGCCAGCACAGATACGCAGTATTTT
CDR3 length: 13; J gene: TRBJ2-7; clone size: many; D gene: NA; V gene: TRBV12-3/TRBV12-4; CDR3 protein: CASSLAFGSEQYF; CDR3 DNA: TGTGCCAGCAGTTTAGCTTTTGGATCCGAGCAGTACTTC
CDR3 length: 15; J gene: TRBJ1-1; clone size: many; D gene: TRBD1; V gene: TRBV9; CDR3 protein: CASSPWTGLETEAFF; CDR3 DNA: TGTGCCAGCAGCCCGTGGACAGGGTTAGAAACTGAAGCTTTCTTT
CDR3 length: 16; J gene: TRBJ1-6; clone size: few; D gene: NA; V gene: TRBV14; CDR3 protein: CASSQGEYSYNSPLHF; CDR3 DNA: TGTGCCAGCAGCCAAGGGGAATACTCCTATAATTCACCCCTCCACTTT
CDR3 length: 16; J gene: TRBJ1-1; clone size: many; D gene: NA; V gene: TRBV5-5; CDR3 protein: CASSIGPGGLNTEAFF; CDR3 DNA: TGTGCCAGCAGCATAGGACCCGGCGGGCTGAACACTGAAGCTTTCTTT
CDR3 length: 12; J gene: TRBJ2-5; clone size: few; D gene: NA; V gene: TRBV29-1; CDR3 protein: CSVDGGLETQYF; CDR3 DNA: TGCAGCGTTGATGGAGGCCTAGAGACCCAGTACTTC
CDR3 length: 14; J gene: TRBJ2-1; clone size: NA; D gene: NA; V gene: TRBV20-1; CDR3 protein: CSARRPTDYNEQFF; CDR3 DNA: TGCAGTGCTAGACGCCCCACGGACTACAATGAGCAGTTCTTC
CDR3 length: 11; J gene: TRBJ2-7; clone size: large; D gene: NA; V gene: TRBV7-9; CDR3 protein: CASSLGFRVYF; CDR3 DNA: TGTGCCAGCAGCTTAGGCTTCAGGGTCTACTTC
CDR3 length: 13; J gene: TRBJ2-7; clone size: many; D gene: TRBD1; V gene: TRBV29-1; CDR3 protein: CSAIGTGVYEQYF; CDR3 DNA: TGCAGCGCAATCGGGACAGGGGTTTACGAGCAGTACTTC
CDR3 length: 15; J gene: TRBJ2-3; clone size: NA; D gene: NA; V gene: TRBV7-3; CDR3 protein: CASSPQTASTDTQYF; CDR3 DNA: TGTGCCAGCAGCCCCCAGACGGCGAGCACAGATACGCAGTATTTT
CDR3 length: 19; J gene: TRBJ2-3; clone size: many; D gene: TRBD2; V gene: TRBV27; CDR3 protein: CASSLLTSLAGPSTDTQYF; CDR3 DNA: TGTGCCAGCAGTCTCCTCACTTCGTTAGCGGGCCCTAGCACAGATACGCAGTATTTT
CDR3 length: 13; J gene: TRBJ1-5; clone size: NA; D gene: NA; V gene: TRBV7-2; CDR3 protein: CASSPQGNQPQHF; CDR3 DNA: TGTGCCAGCAGCCCACAGGGTAATCAGCCCCAGCATTTT
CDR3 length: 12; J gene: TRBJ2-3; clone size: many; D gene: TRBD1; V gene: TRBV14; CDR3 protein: CASSQTRGTQYF; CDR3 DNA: TGTGCCAGCAGCCAAACCAGGGGGACGCAGTATTTT
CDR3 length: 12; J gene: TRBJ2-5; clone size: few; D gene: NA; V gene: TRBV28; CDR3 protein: CASGGRPETQYF; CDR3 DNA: TGTGCCAGCGGTGGACGCCCAGAGACCCAGTACTTC
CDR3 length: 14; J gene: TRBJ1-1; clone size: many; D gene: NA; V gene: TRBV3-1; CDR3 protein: CASSPETMNTEAFF; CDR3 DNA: TGTGCCAGCAGCCCAGAGACAATGAACACTGAAGCTTTCTTT
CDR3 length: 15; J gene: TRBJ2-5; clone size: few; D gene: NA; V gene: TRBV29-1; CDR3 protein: CSVEDHSPSQETQYF; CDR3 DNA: TGCAGCGTTGAAGATCATAGCCCGAGCCAAGAGACCCAGTACTTC
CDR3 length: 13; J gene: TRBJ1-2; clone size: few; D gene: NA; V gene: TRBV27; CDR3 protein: CASSFGKNYGYTF; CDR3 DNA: TGTGCCAGCAGTTTCGGGAAGAACTATGGCTACACCTTC
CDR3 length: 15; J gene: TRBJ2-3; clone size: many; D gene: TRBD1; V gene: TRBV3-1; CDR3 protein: CASSPGGAERDTQYF; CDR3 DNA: TGTGCCAGCAGCCCAGGGGGCGCGGAGAGAGATACGCAGTATTTT
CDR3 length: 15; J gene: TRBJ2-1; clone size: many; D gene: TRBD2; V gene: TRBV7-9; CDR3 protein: CASSFIAGSYNEQFF; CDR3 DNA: TGTGCCAGCAGCTTTATAGCGGGATCCTACAATGAGCAGTTCTTC
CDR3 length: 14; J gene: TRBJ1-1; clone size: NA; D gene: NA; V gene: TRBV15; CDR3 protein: CATSKGRGYTEAFF; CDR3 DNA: TGTGCCACCAGCAAGGGCAGGGGTTACACTGAAGCTTTCTTT
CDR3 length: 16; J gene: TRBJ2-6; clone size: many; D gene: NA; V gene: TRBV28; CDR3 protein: CASRSPGNSGANVLTF; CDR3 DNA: TGTGCCAGCAGATCACCGGGGAACTCTGGGGCCAACGTCCTGACTTTC
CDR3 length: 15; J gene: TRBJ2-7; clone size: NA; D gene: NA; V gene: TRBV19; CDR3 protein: CASRVSPMDSYEQYF; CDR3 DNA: TGTGCCAGTAGGGTCAGTCCAATGGACTCCTACGAGCAGTACTTC
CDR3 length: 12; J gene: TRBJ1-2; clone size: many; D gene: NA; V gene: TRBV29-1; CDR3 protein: CSVDSGDGGYTF; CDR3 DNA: TGCAGCGTTGATTCCGGGGATGGTGGCTACACCTTC
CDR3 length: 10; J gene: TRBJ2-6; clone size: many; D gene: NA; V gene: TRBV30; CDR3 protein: CAWGPGVLTF; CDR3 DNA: TGTGCCTGGGGGCCAGGAGTCCTGACTTTC
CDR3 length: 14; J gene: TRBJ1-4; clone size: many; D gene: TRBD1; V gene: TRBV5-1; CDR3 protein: CASSQQGSGEKLFF; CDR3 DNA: TGCGCCAGCAGCCAACAGGGGTCGGGAGAAAAACTGTTTTTT
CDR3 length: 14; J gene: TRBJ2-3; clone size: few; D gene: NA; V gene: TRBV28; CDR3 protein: CASSSSWVTDTQYF; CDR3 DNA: TGTGCCAGCAGTTCCTCTTGGGTCACAGATACGCAGTATTTT
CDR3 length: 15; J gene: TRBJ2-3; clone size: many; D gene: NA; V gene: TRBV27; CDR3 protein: CASNPGRRLGDTQYF; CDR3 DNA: TGTGCCAGCAACCCGGGCAGGCGGTTAGGAGATACGCAGTATTTT
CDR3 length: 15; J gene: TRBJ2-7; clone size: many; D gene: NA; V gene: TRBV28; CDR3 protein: CASSLWSPVSYEQYF; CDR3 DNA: TGTGCCAGCAGTTTATGGAGCCCGGTCTCCTACGAGCAGTACTTC
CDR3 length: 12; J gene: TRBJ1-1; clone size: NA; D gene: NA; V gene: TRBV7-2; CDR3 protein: CASSQTWTEAFF; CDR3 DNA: TGTGCCAGCAGCCAAACGTGGACTGAAGCTTTCTTT
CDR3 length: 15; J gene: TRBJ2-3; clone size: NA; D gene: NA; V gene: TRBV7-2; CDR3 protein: CASSPQSGSTNTQYF; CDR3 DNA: TGTGCCAGCAGCCCCCAAAGTGGATCCACAAATACGCAGTATTTT
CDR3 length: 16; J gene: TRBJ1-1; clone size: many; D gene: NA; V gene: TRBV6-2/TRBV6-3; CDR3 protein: CASSTPFGLLNTEAFF; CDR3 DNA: TGTGCCAGCAGTACCCCGTTTGGGCTACTGAACACTGAAGCTTTCTTT
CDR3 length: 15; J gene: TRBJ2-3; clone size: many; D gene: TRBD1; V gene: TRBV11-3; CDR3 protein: CASSLGQGDTDTQYF; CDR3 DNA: TGTGCCAGCAGTTTGGGACAGGGTGACACAGATACGCAGTATTTT
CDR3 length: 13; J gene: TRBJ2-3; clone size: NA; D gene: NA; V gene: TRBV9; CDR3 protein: CASSVDRTDTQYF; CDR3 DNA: TGTGCCAGCAGCGTAGATCGCACAGATACGCAGTATTTT